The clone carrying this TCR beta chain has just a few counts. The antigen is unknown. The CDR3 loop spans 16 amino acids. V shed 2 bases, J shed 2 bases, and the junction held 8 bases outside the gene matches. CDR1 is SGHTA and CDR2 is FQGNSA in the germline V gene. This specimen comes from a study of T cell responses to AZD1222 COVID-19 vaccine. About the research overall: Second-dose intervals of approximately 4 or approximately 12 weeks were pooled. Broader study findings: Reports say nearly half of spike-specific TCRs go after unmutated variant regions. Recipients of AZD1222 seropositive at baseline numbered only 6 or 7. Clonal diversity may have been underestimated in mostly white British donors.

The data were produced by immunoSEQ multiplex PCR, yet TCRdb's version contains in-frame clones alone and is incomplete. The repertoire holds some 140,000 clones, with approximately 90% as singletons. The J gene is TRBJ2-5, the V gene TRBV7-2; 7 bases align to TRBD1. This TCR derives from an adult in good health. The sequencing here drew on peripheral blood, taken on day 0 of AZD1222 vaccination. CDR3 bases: TGTGCCAGCAGCTTAAACTCACAGGGGAGTCAAGAGACCCAGTACTTC. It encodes CASSLNSQGSQETQYF.